This TCR beta chain was recovered during a study of blood T cells in healthy people across ages. Together with a sample-barcoded 5' primer, a J-beta primer mix was included in a second PCR lasting about 6 to 11 cycles. A single record per CDR3 protein comes from TCRdb applying MiXCR to the 5' RACE reads. The sample has about 670,000 distinct CDR3 sequences, roughly 43% seen once. This clonotype was found many times. V lost 0 bases and J 6 bases, leaving 9 bases between the germline ends. The V gene's germline CDR1 is LGHNA and CDR2 YNFKEQ. The CDR3 consists of 14 residues. Specimen: blood. This TCR derives from an older man in good health. The J gene is TRBJ2-1, the V gene TRBV4-2, with D hard to call. CDR3 region: CASSQDRDTNEQFF. CDR3 coding DNA: TGTGCCAGCAGCCAAGATAGAGACACCAATGAGCAGTTCTTC.